The present entry profiles one T cell receptor (beta chain) with its context. Authors' methods: Using reference gene primer amplification, nucleated cell counts were estimated. Measured with immunoSEQ multiplex PCR; TCRdb has only the in-frame clones, and not every one. V, J and clone size derive from that table, while D and trimming were established from the DNA sequence. Among a few hundred thousand clones listed, about nine tenths were seen once. The record originates from a study of blood T cell repertoires in COVID-19. About the research overall: The United States, Italy and Spain provided the acute and convalescent COVID-19 samples. Sources were T cells, B-cell-depleted T cells, or PBMCs; the material itself was cDNA or gDNA.

Trimming stripped 3 bases from V and 7 bases from J, with 16 bases between. Germline CDR1 reads LNHDA; CDR2 reads SQIVND (reference sequence). The CDR3 is made up of 15 amino acids. Material for sequencing was peripheral blood. The chain recombines TRBV19 with TRBJ1-5, with a possible D match to TRBD1 (5 bases). This clonotype was sampled from a woman aged 40 to 49 with acute or convalescent COVID-19. CDR3 region: CASSIGAVQGQPQHF. The DNA for the CDR3 is TGTGCCAGTAGTATCGGTGCGGTCCAGGGACAGCCCCAGCATTTT.